This TCR beta chain is from a study of blood T cell repertoires in COVID-19. Overall study context: Researchers got acute and convalescent COVID-19 samples from the United States, Italy and Spain. The analysed material was cDNA or gDNA that came from T cells, B-cell-depleted T cells, or PBMCs.

The V gene lost 4 bases and the J gene lost 1 base, with 13 bases spanning the gap. The CDR3 runs 15 residues. In germline, CDR1 is LGHDT, CDR2 YNNKEL (reference sequence). Authors' processing steps: Counts of nucleated cells, estimated from reference gene primer amplification, were obtained. This table comes from immunoSEQ multiplex PCR, and its TCRdb copy is limited to in-frame clones, with some not included. V and J calls and clone size are those listed in that table; D and trimming were worked out from the DNA. Here the sample spans about 200,000 clones, approximately 87% being singletons. The source of this sequence is a woman between 70 and 85 years old with acute or convalescent COVID-19. The sample taken for sequencing was peripheral blood. The chain links TRBV3-1 (or the pseudogene TRBV3-2) to TRBJ1-1; D may be TRBD1 (5 bases). As DNA, the CDR3 is TGTGCCAGCAGCCTCCGGACGGGGGGGAACACTGAAGCTTTCTTT. Translated, it gives CASSLRTGGNTEAFF.